This T cell receptor (beta chain) was captured in a study of blood T cell repertoires in COVID-19. At the level of the study: Spain, Italy and the United States supplied samples that represented acute and convalescent COVID-19. T cells, B-cell-depleted T cells, or PBMCs supplied cDNA or gDNA.

Under the authors' procedure: Estimated nucleated cell counts came from reference gene primer amplification. The method was immunoSEQ multiplex PCR; TCRdb's version includes in-frame clones alone and lacks a portion of them. V, J and clone size were drawn from that table, and D and trimming were deduced from the DNA. This sample yields approximately 180,000 clones, of which over 75% are seen a single time; more than 3% belongs to the top ten. This CDR3 contains 14 residues. Germline CDR1 is SGHRS and CDR2 is YFSETQ. The trim removed 0 bases at V and 8 bases at J, leaving 4 bases unmatched. This clonotype originated in a man aged 55-75 years with acute or convalescent COVID-19. The source material was peripheral blood. The rearrangement joins TRBV5-1 to TRBJ2-1; 8 bases match TRBD2. The CDR3 spells CASSLVGLGDEQFF. CDR3 coding DNA: TGCGCCAGCAGCTTGGTGGGACTAGGGGATGAGCAGTTCTTC.